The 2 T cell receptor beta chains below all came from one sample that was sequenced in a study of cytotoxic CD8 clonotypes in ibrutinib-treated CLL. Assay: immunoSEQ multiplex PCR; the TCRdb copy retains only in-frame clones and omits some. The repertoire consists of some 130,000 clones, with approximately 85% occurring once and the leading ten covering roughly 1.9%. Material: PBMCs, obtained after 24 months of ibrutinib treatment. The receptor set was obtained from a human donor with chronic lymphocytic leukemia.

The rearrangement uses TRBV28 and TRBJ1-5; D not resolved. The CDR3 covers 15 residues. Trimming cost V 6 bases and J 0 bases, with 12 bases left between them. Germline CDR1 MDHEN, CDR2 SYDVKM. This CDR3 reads CASRNWADSNQPQHF. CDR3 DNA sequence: TGTGCCAGCAGGAACTGGGCAGATAGCAATCAGCCCCAGCATTTT.

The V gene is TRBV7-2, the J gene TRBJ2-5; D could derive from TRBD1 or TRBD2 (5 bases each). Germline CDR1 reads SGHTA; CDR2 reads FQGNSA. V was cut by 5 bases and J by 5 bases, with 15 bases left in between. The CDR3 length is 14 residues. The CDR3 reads CASSPTGTRETQYF. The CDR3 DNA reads TGTGCCAGCAGCCCGACCGGGACCAGGGAGACCCAGTACTTC.